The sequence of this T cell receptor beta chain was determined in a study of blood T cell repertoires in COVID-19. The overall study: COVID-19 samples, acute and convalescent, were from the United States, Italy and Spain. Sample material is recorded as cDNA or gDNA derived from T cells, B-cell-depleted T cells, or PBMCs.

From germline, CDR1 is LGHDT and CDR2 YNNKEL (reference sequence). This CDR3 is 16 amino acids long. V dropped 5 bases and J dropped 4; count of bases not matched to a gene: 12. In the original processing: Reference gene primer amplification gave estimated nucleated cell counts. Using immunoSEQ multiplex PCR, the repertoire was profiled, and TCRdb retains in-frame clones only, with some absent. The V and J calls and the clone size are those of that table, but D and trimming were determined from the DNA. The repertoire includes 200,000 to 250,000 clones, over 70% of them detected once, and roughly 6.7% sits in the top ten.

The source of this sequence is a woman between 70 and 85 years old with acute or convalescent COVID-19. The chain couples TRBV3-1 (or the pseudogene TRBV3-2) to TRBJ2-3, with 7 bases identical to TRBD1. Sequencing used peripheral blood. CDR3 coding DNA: TGTGCCAGCAGCTTCCGCCGACAGGGTCGAGCAGATACGCAGTATTTT. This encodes CASSFRRQGRADTQYF.